The 18 T cell receptor beta chains below were found in one sample sequenced in a study of CD8 T cells in Susac syndrome. Random hexamers were used to reverse transcribe about 0.5 to 1 ug of RNA. MiXCR was run by TCRdb on the immunoSEQ multiplex PCR reads, yielding one entry per CDR3 protein. The sample lists some 220,000 distinct CDR3 sequences, 95% occurring once. The sequencing input was CD4+ T cells from PBMCs. These receptors came from a human donor with multiple sclerosis.

The rearrangement joins TRBV25-1 to TRBJ2-3, with unresolved D. This CDR3 region has 13 residues. CDR1 is MGHDK, CDR2 SYGVNS, per germline. V dropped 4 bases and J dropped 6 bases, with 11 bases sitting between them. The CDR3 DNA sequence: TGTGCCAGCAGTGGTCGGCTGCAGGATACGCAGTATTTT. Translated, it gives CASSGRLQDTQYF.

The count of this clonotype is one. The rearrangement joins TRBV18 to TRBJ1-5; TRBD1 might be the D (6 bases). CDR1 KGHSH and CDR2 LQKENI come from the germline V gene. The CDR3 length is 14 residues. V lost 2 bases to trimming and J lost 6 bases, with 11 bases between them. The CDR3 sequence: CASSPSGESQPQHF. CDR3 nucleotide sequence: TGTGCCAGCTCACCATCAGGGGAGAGTCAGCCCCAGCATTTT.

Written as DNA, the CDR3 is TGCAGTGCTCCAAAGGGGAATTCATTCATTGAGCAGTTCTTC. Translating it yields CSAPKGNSFIEQFF. The rearrangement uses TRBV20-1 and TRBJ2-1, with D maybe TRBD1 (5 bases). Trimming cost V 5 bases and J 9 bases, with 20 bases left between them. This CDR3 has 14 residues. Per germline, CDR1 DFQATT and CDR2 SNEGSKA (reference sequence).

This clonotype was seen only once. The rearrangement joins TRBV30 to TRBJ2-7, with TRBD2 as a possible D gene (5 bases). This CDR3 has 13 amino acids. The germline V gene has CDR1 GTSNPN and CDR2 SVGIG (reference sequence). Trimming left V 5 bases short and J 4 bases short, with 15 bases between. CDR3 DNA sequence: TGTGCCTGGGTGGGTACTAGGCCTTACGAGCAGTACTTC. Translation: CAWVGTRPYEQYF.

The gene calls are TRBV3-1 and TRBJ1-5; TRBD1 matches at 7 bases. The V and J ends lost 5 bases and 7 bases, in that order; junction bases with no gene match: 14. From germline, CDR1 is LGHDT and CDR2 YNNKEL (reference sequence). The CDR3 is made up of 16 amino acids. CDR3 region: CASSSHGKGAGQPQHF. The DNA for the CDR3 is TGTGCCAGCAGCTCTCACGGGAAGGGGGCGGGACAGCCCCAGCATTTT.

This clonotype appeared a single time. The chain carries TRBV28 and TRBJ1-2; TRBD1 aligns across 7 bases. Germline V gives CDR1 MDHEN, CDR2 SYDVKM. CDR3 length: 13 amino acids. V gave up 6 bases and J gave up 8 bases; unmatched junction bases: 9. The CDR3 DNA follows: TGTGCCAGCAGACCTGACAGGGTGCGGGGCTACACCTTC. Residues: CASRPDRVRGYTF.

V and J are TRBV6-1 and TRBJ1-6; TRBD1 matches at 7 bases. This CDR3 spans 13 amino acids. Germline assignment: CDR1 MNHNS and CDR2 SASEGT. V was pared by 7 bases and J by 9 bases, with 6 bases of the junction left unmatched. CDR3 DNA sequence: TGTGCCAGCACCGGACAGGTTACTTCACCCCTCCACTTT. Amino acid sequence: CASTGQVTSPLHF.

The rearrangement joins TRBV28 to TRBJ2-7; 8 bases are shared with TRBD1. The germline V gene encodes CDR1 MDHEN and CDR2 SYDVKM. This CDR3 comprises 12 residues. V lost 8 bases, J lost 4 bases, and 4 bases stayed unmatched. The DNA for the CDR3 is TGTGCCAGCCGGACAGGGATATACGAGCAGTACTTC. This codes for CASRTGIYEQYF.

The chain recombines TRBV20-1 with TRBJ2-1; D possibly uses TRBD1 or TRBD2 (5 bases each). Germline-derived CDR1 and CDR2 are DFQATT and SNEGSKA (reference sequence). Trimming cost V 5 bases and J 3 bases, with 17 bases left between them. The CDR3 runs 15 residues. The CDR3 DNA sequence: TGCAGTGCTCCCTGGGGACGGACGGGCTACAATGAGCAGTTCTTC. It yields the protein CSAPWGRTGYNEQFF.

The V gene is TRBV3-1, the J gene TRBJ2-1; D gene uncertain. Deletions cut 3 bases from V and 8 bases from J, with 5 bases between. Germline V gene data show CDR1 as LGHDT and CDR2 as YNNKEL (reference sequence). There are 11 residues in the CDR3. The CDR3 DNA is TGTGCCAGCAGCCAGGCCTATGAGCAGTTCTTC. It codes for CASSQAYEQFF.

This rearrangement joins TRBV20-1 to TRBJ2-7; the D gene is possibly TRBD2 (6 bases). Germline-derived CDR1 and CDR2 are DFQATT and SNEGSKA (reference sequence). The CDR3 runs to 12 residues. V was trimmed by 2 bases and J by 5 bases, leaving 10 bases between them. The CDR3: CSARRDFNEQYF. The DNA of the CDR3 is TGCAGTGCTAGACGGGACTTCAACGAGCAGTACTTC.

The chain carries TRBV12-3 or TRBV12-4 and TRBJ1-5; 10 nucleotides agree with TRBD1. V lost 7 bases to trimming and J lost 4 bases; unmatched junction nucleotides: 4. The CDR3 totals 14 residues. In DNA, the CDR3 is TGTGCCAGCACCAAGGACAGGGGGAATCAGCCCCAGCATTTT. It yields the protein CASTKDRGNQPQHF.

The rearrangement joins TRBV30 to TRBJ2-6, with D unresolved. Trimming removed 4 bases at V and 1 base at J, with 11 bases between. This CDR3 has 15 amino acids. Germline-derived CDR1 and CDR2 are GTSNPN and SVGIG (reference sequence). The CDR3 is CAWIRGESGANVLTF. For the CDR3, the DNA is TGTGCCTGGATAAGAGGAGAATCTGGGGCCAACGTCCTGACTTTC.

The chain joins TRBV7-9 to TRBJ2-5; D perhaps matches TRBD2 (5 bases). CDR3 length equals 14 residues. Germline CDR1 SEHNR, CDR2 FQNEAQ (reference sequence). V was cut by 5 bases and J by 2 bases, with 12 bases left in between. The CDR3: CASSRRTQQETQYF. For the CDR3, the DNA is TGTGCCAGCAGCCGTAGGACTCAACAAGAGACCCAGTACTTC.

The chain has TRBV20-1 and TRBJ2-7; 8 bases are a match to TRBD1. CDR3 size: 13 residues. Germline V gene data show CDR1 as DFQATT and CDR2 as SNEGSKA (reference sequence). The V gene end was trimmed by 5 bases and the J gene end by 4 bases; junction bases not matched to a gene: 7. CDR3: CSALGQGSYEQYF. The CDR3 region has the DNA TGCAGTGCTCTTGGACAGGGCTCTTACGAGCAGTACTTC.

The CDR3 region has the DNA TGTGCCAGCAGAGGGGAGGCGTCACCCCTCCACTTT. Residues: CASRGEASPLHF. The gene calls are TRBV12-3 or TRBV12-4 and TRBJ1-6, with D possibly TRBD1 on 5 matching bases. This CDR3 region has 12 residues. Trimming took 6 bases from V and 10 from J, leaving 10 bases between them.

The CDR3 loop is CASSLGLDMYEQFF. CDR3 bases: TGTGCCAGCAGCTTAGGGTTAGACATGTATGAGCAGTTCTTC. The chain employs TRBV11-3 and TRBJ2-1; no reliable D call. The CDR3 spans 14 residues. Germline CDR1 reads SGHNT; CDR2 reads YENEEA. Trimming removed 1 base at V and 8 bases at J, with 12 bases between. Full variable domain (outside the CDR3, taken from reference TRBV11-3 and TRBJ2-1): EAGVVQSPRYKIIEKKQPVAFWCNPISGHNTLYWYLQNLGQGPELLIRYENEEAVDDSQLPKDRFSAERLKGVDSTLKIQPAELGDSAVYLCASSLGLDMYEQFFGPGTRLTVL.

The chain employs TRBV27 and TRBJ2-1, with D tentatively TRBD2 (6 bases). Trimming took 3 bases from V and 4 from J, leaving 22 bases between them. Germline V gives CDR1 MNHEY, CDR2 SMNVEV (reference sequence). This CDR3 contains 18 residues. The CDR3 sequence is CASSFTGGPYNSYNEQFF. CDR3 coding DNA: TGTGCCAGCAGTTTTACCGGAGGGCCGTACAACTCTTACAATGAGCAGTTCTTC.